One sample yielded the 29 T cell receptor beta chains listed below, sequenced in a study of blood T cells in healthy people across ages. With a J-beta primer mix and a sample-barcoded 5' primer, a second PCR ran 7 to 11 cycles. TCRdb called the 5' RACE reads again in MiXCR, with one record for every CDR3 protein. Of hundreds of thousands of distinct CDR3 sequences listed, 35% to 50% are singletons. The specimen was blood. These receptors were obtained from a man aged 80 or over in good health.

This clonotype appeared a few times. The CDR3 DNA follows: TGTGCCAGCAGTTTACCGGGACAGCAAGATGAAGCTTTCTTT. The encoded protein is CASSLPGQQDEAFF. V gene TRBV6-6 combines with J gene TRBJ1-1; the match to TRBD1 covers 7 bases. CDR3 size: 14 residues. The V segment lost 4 bases and the J segment 7 bases; nucleotides outside the gene matches: 9. Germline assignment: CDR1 MNHNY and CDR2 SVGAGI (reference sequence).

This sequence joins TRBV15 and TRBJ2-1, with no clear D. This CDR3 has 13 residues. V shed 7 bases and J shed 2 bases, with 9 bases lying between them. The germline gives CDR1 LNHNV, CDR2 YYDKDF (reference sequence). The CDR3 loop reads CATTGFAYNEQFF. CDR3 nucleotide sequence: TGTGCCACCACAGGTTTCGCCTACAATGAGCAGTTCTTC.

The rearrangement links TRBV4-2 to TRBJ1-6; D not certain. Trimming pared 4 bases from V and 10 bases from J, leaving 11 bases between. The CDR3 has 13 amino acids. The germline V gene encodes CDR1 LGHNA and CDR2 YNFKEQ. The CDR3 DNA sequence: TGTGCCAGCAGCCTATCACTAGAGTCACCCCTCCACTTT. Translating it yields CASSLSLESPLHF.

This clonotype was counted a few times. The chain recombines TRBV20-1 with TRBJ2-5; D tentatively fits TRBD1 or TRBD2 (5 bases each). Germline CDR1 DFQATT, CDR2 SNEGSKA (reference sequence). The germline V and J ends were trimmed by 6 bases and 3 bases, with 17 bases remaining between them. The CDR3 totals 14 residues. Written as DNA, the CDR3 is TGCAGTGCCCCACCCAGCGGCAGGGAAGAGACCCAGTACTTC. Protein product: CSAPPSGREETQYF.

The CDR3 protein is CSATTSGSRTDTQYF. As DNA, the CDR3 is TGCAGTGCCACCACTAGCGGGAGTAGGACAGATACGCAGTATTTT. V usage is TRBV20-1 and J usage is TRBJ2-3; 11 nucleotides match TRBD2. The CDR3 extends over 15 amino acids. CDR1 DFQATT and CDR2 SNEGSKA come from the germline V gene (reference sequence). The junction had 8 bases not matched to a gene; V was cut back by 6 bases and J by 3 bases.

This clonotype was observed a few times. The genes are TRBV4-3 and TRBJ2-7, with D unclear. Germline V gene lookup returns CDR1 LGHNA and CDR2 YSLEER. V was cut by 0 bases and J by 2 bases, with 8 bases left in between. This CDR3 spans 14 amino acids. CDR3 sequence (DNA): TGCGCCAGCAGCCAAGATGTAGTTACCTACGAGCAGTACTTC. Translated: CASSQDVVTYEQYF.

Ten or more counts support this clonotype. The CDR3 DNA is TGTGCCAGCAGCTTAACAGGGGACTATAATTCACCCCTCCACTTT. Translated, it gives CASSLTGDYNSPLHF. V is TRBV7-2 and J is TRBJ1-6; 7 bases align to TRBD1. V trimming: 2 bases; J trimming: 3 bases; junction bases outside the gene matches: 1. The CDR3 has 15 amino acids. The germline gives CDR1 SGHTA, CDR2 FQGNSA.

The table lists this clonotype with a few counts. This chain connects TRBV4-3 to TRBJ2-1, with 12 bases that match TRBD2. Trimming cost V 4 bases and J 13 bases; bases outside gene matches: 20. The CDR3 runs 18 residues. In germline, CDR1 is LGHNA, CDR2 YSLEER. The CDR3: CASSRDLILAGGEETQFF. The CDR3 region has the DNA TGCGCCAGCAGCCGCGACCTGATACTAGCGGGGGGTGAAGAGACCCAGTTCTTC.

There are a few counts of this clonotype. The V gene is TRBV4-3, the J gene TRBJ2-1; D is ambiguous. V shed 4 bases and J shed 2 bases, with 9 bases lying between them. This CDR3 spans 14 amino acids. The germline V gene encodes CDR1 LGHNA and CDR2 YSLEER. The CDR3 here is CASSLGETYNEQFF. The CDR3 DNA reads TGCGCCAGCAGCCTTGGGGAAACCTACAATGAGCAGTTCTTC.

The chain carries TRBV4-1 and TRBJ1-2; tentative D call: TRBD1 (6 bases). The CDR3 extends over 15 amino acids. Trimming took 0 bases from V and 3 from J, leaving 11 bases between them. Per germline, CDR1 MGHRA and CDR2 YSYEKL. The CDR3 DNA is TGCGCCAGCAGCCAAGATCCGACAGGCGACTATGGCTACACCTTC. This translates into CASSQDPTGDYGYTF.

This sequence joins TRBV11-2 and TRBJ2-7, with 9 bases fitting TRBD2. Germline lookup yields CDR1 SGHAT and CDR2 FQNNGV. The CDR3 contains 15 residues. J gave up 2 bases and V 2 bases, and 4 bases lay outside the gene matches. This chain's CDR3 is CASSLSPSGAYEQYF. The DNA for the CDR3 is TGTGCCAGCAGCTTATCCCCTAGCGGGGCCTACGAGCAGTACTTC. Drawing the rest from reference TRBV11-2 and TRBJ2-7, the complete variable domain is EAGVAQSPRYKIIEKRQSVAFWCNPISGHATLYWYQQILGQGPKLLIQFQNNGVVDDSQLPKDRFSAERLKGVDSTLKIQPAKLEDSAVYLCASSLSPSGAYEQYFGPGTRLTVT.

This rearrangement joins TRBV9 to TRBJ2-5, with no clear D. Germline CDR1 is SGDLS and CDR2 is YYNGEE. The CDR3 runs 15 residues. V lost 1 base to trimming and J lost 1 base, with 11 bases between them. Written as DNA, the CDR3 is TGTGCCAGCAGCGTAAATGAAGGTTTCCAAGAGACCCAGTACTTC. Translating it yields CASSVNEGFQETQYF.

As concerns this clonotype: A junction end diverges from the germline sequence, so it may reflect a read error. CDR3 sequence (DNA): TGCGGGGGGCGGACCTCCTACAATGAGCAGTTCTTC. Protein product: CGGRTSYNEQFF. This chain connects TRBV6-5 to TRBJ2-1; tentative D call: TRBD2 (7 bases). The germline V gene encodes CDR1 MNHEY and CDR2 SVGAGI. This CDR3 spans 12 amino acids.

Only a few counts were recorded for this clonotype. The chain uses TRBV12-3 or TRBV12-4 and TRBJ2-2, with 7 positions matching TRBD1. With 7 bases clipped from V and 2 bases from J, the junction kept 4 bases outside the gene matches. The length of the CDR3 is 14 residues. The CDR3 DNA sequence: TGTGCCAGCACAGCAGGGGGAAACACCGGGGAGCTGTTTTTT. This codes for CASTAGGNTGELFF.

This clonotype showed up just a few times. The chain carries TRBV14 and TRBJ2-3; TRBD2 is a possible D gene (7 bases). V shed 5 bases and J shed 2 bases, with 14 bases lying between them. CDR3 length: 15 residues. The germline gives CDR1 SGHDN, CDR2 FVKESK. The CDR3 coding sequence is TGTGCCAGCAGCAAAAGGCGGGGGCCCACAGATACGCAGTATTTT. Residues: CASSKRRGPTDTQYF.

In its sample, this clonotype was seen a few times. This may be a read error: a much more frequent sequence differs by one nucleotide. V usage is TRBV29-1 and J usage is TRBJ2-7; D gene uncertain. The length of the CDR3 is 11 residues. V was cut by 7 bases and J by 7 bases, with 14 bases left in between. Germline assignment: CDR1 SQVTM and CDR2 ANQGSEA. The CDR3 DNA is TGCAGCGGTGACGGATGGAATGAGCAGTACTTC. Its translation: CSGDGWNEQYF.

There are a few counts of this clonotype. The rearrangement uses TRBV20-1 and TRBJ2-3; D possibly corresponds to TRBD2 (5 bases). The germline V gene encodes CDR1 DFQATT and CDR2 SNEGSKA (reference sequence). CDR3 length: 12 amino acids. Trimming took 6 bases from V and 0 from J, leaving 7 bases between them. The CDR3 coding sequence is TGCAGTGCCCCGGGGAGCACAGATACGCAGTATTTT. It encodes CSAPGSTDTQYF.

This clonotype was seen at least ten times. The rearrangement uses TRBV7-2 and TRBJ2-7; TRBD2 might be the D (5 bases). Trimming pared 6 bases from V and 2 bases from J, leaving 11 bases between. This CDR3 region has 13 residues. Germline V CDR1 and CDR2: SGHTA, FQGNSA. CDR3 sequence: CASSNSGPYEQYF. The CDR3 DNA reads as TGTGCCAGCAGTAACAGCGGCCCCTACGAGCAGTACTTC.

The genes are TRBV4-3 and TRBJ2-2, with 9 bases matching TRBD2. Germline V gene data show CDR1 as LGHNA and CDR2 as YSLEER. CDR3 length equals 15 residues. The CDR3 loop reads CSSTRASGATGELFF. CDR3 nucleotides: TGCAGCAGCACCCGGGCTAGCGGGGCCACCGGGGAGCTGTTTTTT.

The rearrangement links TRBV12-3 or TRBV12-4 to TRBJ2-7; TRBD1 agrees at 7 bases. This CDR3 is 15 amino acids long. Losses at the gene ends were 6 bases for V and 1 base for J; bases not matched to a gene: 9. The CDR3 nucleotides read TGTGCCAGCAGCTCCTCTGGGACAGCATCCTACGAGCAGTACTTC. Its protein is CASSSSGTASYEQYF.

V gene TRBV18 combines with J gene TRBJ1-4, with TRBD1 matching over 10 bases. Unmatched junction bases numbered 1, after V lost 3 bases and J lost 0 bases. Germline V gene sequence: CDR1 KGHSH, CDR2 LQKENI. This CDR3 contains 16 residues. The CDR3 nucleotides are TGTGCCAGCTCACCGGGACAGGGGTCAACTAATGAAAAACTGTTTTTT. Translation: CASSPGQGSTNEKLFF.

This clonotype was recorded a few times. This chain joins TRBV20-1 and TRBJ1-2; D is perhaps TRBD1 (6 bases). V dropped 2 bases and J dropped 7 bases, with 8 bases sitting between them. The CDR3 contains 11 residues. The germline gives CDR1 DFQATT, CDR2 SNEGSKA (reference sequence). The CDR3 nucleotides read TGCAGTGCTAGACCGGGGGCTGGCTACACCTTC. It codes for CSARPGAGYTF.

The CDR3 sequence: CASSPGLAGGFADTQYF. The CDR3 DNA sequence: TGCGCCAGCAGCCCAGGACTAGCGGGGGGCTTTGCAGATACGCAGTATTTT. The chain joins TRBV5-1 to TRBJ2-3; 14 bases agree with TRBD2. The V and J ends lost 4 bases and 4 bases, in that order; junction bases with no gene match: 8. Germline CDR1 is SGHRS and CDR2 is YFSETQ. There are 17 residues in the CDR3.

This clonotype occurred a few times. V and J are TRBV12-3 or TRBV12-4 and TRBJ2-3; 9 nucleotides line up with TRBD1. V lost 6 bases to trimming and J lost 5 bases; unmatched junction nucleotides: 9. This CDR3 has 15 amino acids. This CDR3 reads CASSERTGEGDTQYF. CDR3 DNA: TGTGCCAGCAGCGAAAGGACAGGGGAAGGAGATACGCAGTATTTT.

Points on this clonotype: This may be a read error: a much more frequent sequence differs by one nucleotide. V is TRBV18 and J is TRBJ2-7; 7 bases are a match to TRBD1. Germline V gene sequence: CDR1 KGHSH, CDR2 LQKENI. The CDR3 runs to 15 residues. The trim removed 4 bases at V and 0 bases at J, leaving 6 bases unmatched. The CDR3 sequence: CASSLSTGSSYEQYF. CDR3 DNA sequence: TGTGCCAGCTCACTGTCGACAGGGAGCTCCTACGAGCAGTACTTC. Full variable domain (missing parts from reference TRBV18 and TRBJ2-7): NAGVMQNPRHLVRRRGQEARLRCSPMKGHSHVYWYRQLPEEGLKFMVYLQKENIIDESGMPKERFSAEFPKEGPSILRIQQVVRGDSAAYFCASSLSTGSSYEQYFGPGTRLTVT.

This clonotype came up once. The chain carries TRBV20-1 and TRBJ1-5; no clear D gene. Germline CDR1 and CDR2: DFQATT and SNEGSKA (reference sequence). The CDR3 runs to 13 residues. Between the trimmed V and J ends, which lost 2 bases and 3 bases, there was a span of 8 bases. The CDR3 loop reads CSARRDDNQPQHF. CDR3 DNA sequence: TGCAGTGCTAGAAGGGATGACAATCAGCCCCAGCATTTT.

In this sample, this clonotype turned up many times. The chain links TRBV7-2 to TRBJ2-5; tentatively, D is TRBD1 or TRBD2 (5 bases each). Germline CDR1 is SGHTA and CDR2 is FQGNSA. V shed 7 bases and J shed 3 bases, with 15 bases lying between them. This CDR3 has 14 amino acids. CDR3 amino acids: CASNSGLAEETQYF. The CDR3 DNA is TGTGCCAGCAACTCAGGGCTAGCAGAAGAGACCCAGTACTTC.

As to this clonotype: One end of the junction does not line up with germline, which may come from a read error. The chain recombines TRBV7-6 with TRBJ2-1, with D possibly TRBD2 on 5 matching bases. The CDR3 spans 14 residues. From germline, CDR1 is SGHVS and CDR2 FNYEAQ. Here the CDR3 reads CVSSLDTRYNEQFF. The DNA of the CDR3 is TGTGTCAGCAGCTTAGATACTAGGTACAATGAGCAGTTCTTC. The full variable domain, rest sourced from reference TRBV7-6 and TRBJ2-1, is GAGVSQSPRYKVTKRGQDVALRCDPISGHVSLYWYRQALGQGPEFLTYFNYEAQQDKSGLPNDRFSAERPEGSISTLTIQRTEQRDSAMYRCVSSLDTRYNEQFFGPGTRLTVL.

The rearrangement uses TRBV12-3 or TRBV12-4 and TRBJ2-4, with 10 bases matching TRBD1. The CDR3 loop spans 17 amino acids. V dropped 7 bases and J dropped 7; count of bases not matched to a gene: 16. The CDR3 DNA sequence: TGTGCCAGCACCCTGGGAGCGGTGACAGGGGGCGGGAACATTCAGTACTTC. Translation gives CASTLGAVTGGGNIQYF.